These T cell receptor beta chains were read from a single sample in a study of T cells in Graves' hyperthyroidism and ophthalmopathy. TCRdb independently ran MiXCR on the multiplex PCR reads; one entry per CDR3 protein. The table has about 600,000 distinct CDR3 sequences, approximately 16% seen once. The sequenced sample consisted of blood. The source of these receptors is a woman aged 40 to 50 with Graves' ophthalmopathy. The CDR3 runs from the conserved cysteine through the conserved F or W. D genes are given only for firm matches. For some rows the clone size is stated as once, few or many, or as a class when expanded; others skip it.

D: TRBD1; J: TRBJ2-7; size: .; V: TRBV7-9; CDR3: CASSTGQGSNEQYF; DNA: TGTGCCAGCAGCACTGGACAGGGGAGCAACGAGCAGTACTTC
D: .; J: TRBJ1-1; size: .; V: TRBV2; CDR3: CASSYHRGQNTEAFF; DNA: TGTGCCAGCAGTTACCACCGGGGACAGAACACTGAAGCTTTCTTT
D: .; J: TRBJ2-7; size: .; V: TRBV7-9; CDR3: CASSFSSNRLVGGYEQYF; DNA: TGTGCCAGCAGCTTTTCCTCTAATCGACTAGTAGGGGGGTACGAGCAGTACTTC
D: .; J: TRBJ2-2; size: many; V: TRBV5-1; CDR3: CASSLGRGDTGELFF; DNA: TGCGCCAGCAGCTTGGGCAGGGGAGACACCGGGGAGCTGTTTTTT
D: .; J: TRBJ1-5; size: few; V: TRBV19; CDR3: CASSMKTEVYSNQPQHF; DNA: TGTGCCAGTAGTATGAAGACAGAGGTCTATAGCAATCAGCCCCAGCATTTT
D: .; J: TRBJ1-2; size: .; V: TRBV12-3/TRBV12-4; CDR3: CASSWVLGGAPDYGYTF; DNA: TGTGCCAGCAGTTGGGTGTTGGGGGGGGCTCCCGACTATGGCTACACCTTC
D: .; J: TRBJ2-5; size: many; V: TRBV11-2; CDR3: CASSLVAGIQETQYF; DNA: TGTGCCAGCAGCTTGGTGGCCGGGATACAAGAGACCCAGTACTTC
D: TRBD1; J: TRBJ1-5; size: .; V: TRBV28; CDR3: CASNIQGAGYQPQHF; DNA: TGTGCCAGCAACATACAGGGGGCTGGGTATCAGCCCCAGCATTTT
D: TRBD2; J: TRBJ2-1; size: many; V: TRBV3-1; CDR3: CASSHRWTGGSPYNEQFF; DNA: TGTGCCAGCAGCCACCGCTGGACGGGAGGGAGCCCCTACAATGAGCAGTTCTTC
D: .; J: TRBJ2-1; size: many; V: TRBV7-2; CDR3: CASSLDTYNEQFF; DNA: TGTGCCAGCAGCTTGGACACATACAATGAGCAGTTCTTC
D: TRBD1; J: TRBJ2-5; size: many; V: TRBV2; CDR3: CASSPTGRETQYF; DNA: TGTGCCAGCAGTCCGACAGGGCGAGAGACCCAGTACTTC
D: .; J: TRBJ2-1; size: many; V: TRBV27; CDR3: CASRGVGRSYNEQFF; DNA: TGTGCCAGCAGAGGGGTGGGTCGCTCCTACAATGAGCAGTTCTTC
D: .; J: TRBJ1-1; size: many; V: TRBV29-1; CDR3: CSVEWGGAEAFF; DNA: TGCAGCGTTGAATGGGGGGGGGCTGAAGCTTTCTTT
D: .; J: TRBJ2-3; size: few; V: TRBV7-2; CDR3: CASSLGSGSGGDTQYF; DNA: TGTGCCAGCAGCTTAGGAAGTGGGAGTGGTGGAGATACGCAGTATTTT
D: .; J: TRBJ1-2; size: many; V: TRBV12-3/TRBV12-4; CDR3: CASSLNQGGYTF; DNA: TGTGCCAGCAGTTTAAATCAAGGAGGCTACACCTTC
D: .; J: TRBJ1-1; size: many; V: TRBV2; CDR3: CASRKANTEAFF; DNA: TGTGCCAGCAGAAAGGCGAATACTGAAGCTTTCTTT
D: TRBD1; J: TRBJ2-1; size: few; V: TRBV20-1; CDR3: CSAPSQQGARVQFF; DNA: TGCAGTGCCCCGTCTCAGCAGGGGGCGCGTGTGCAGTTCTTC
D: .; J: TRBJ2-7; size: few; V: TRBV12-3/TRBV12-4; CDR3: CASSLAGQALYEQYF; DNA: TGTGCCAGCAGTCTTGCGGGACAAGCGCTGTACGAGCAGTACTTC
D: TRBD1; J: TRBJ2-5; size: many; V: TRBV7-7; CDR3: CASSPTGSRGKTQYF; DNA: TGTGCTAGCAGTCCGACAGGGTCTAGAGGAAAGACCCAGTACTTC
D: .; J: TRBJ1-1; size: .; V: TRBV10-3; CDR3: CATSNRAGGTEAFF; DNA: TGTGCCACGTCCAACAGGGCGGGGGGCACTGAAGCTTTCTTT
D: .; J: TRBJ2-3; size: many; V: TRBV7-9; CDR3: CASSLQASSYTQYF; DNA: TGTGCCAGCAGCTTACAGGCTAGTTCGTATACGCAGTATTTT
D: .; J: TRBJ2-1; size: many; V: TRBV2; CDR3: CASSEVSSYNEQFF; DNA: TGTGCCAGCAGTGAAGTGAGCTCCTACAATGAGCAGTTCTTC
D: .; J: TRBJ2-4; size: many; V: TRBV11-2; CDR3: CASSLGEIAKNIQYF; DNA: TGTGCCAGCAGCTTGGGGGAGATAGCCAAAAACATTCAGTACTTC
D: .; J: TRBJ1-1; size: many; V: TRBV19; CDR3: CASTKTVDTEAFF; DNA: TGTGCCAGTACCAAAACAGTCGACACTGAAGCTTTCTTT
D: .; J: TRBJ2-1; size: many; V: TRBV11-3; CDR3: CASSPTLASYNEQFF; DNA: TGTGCCAGCAGCCCCACCTTAGCGTCGTACAATGAGCAGTTCTTC
D: .; J: TRBJ1-6; size: .; V: TRBV4-1; CDR3: CASSPSSRVNNSPLHF; DNA: TGCGCCAGCAGCCCCTCCTCGAGGGTAAATAATTCACCCCTCCACTTT
D: .; J: TRBJ2-7; size: few; V: TRBV7-2; CDR3: CASSLGRQSLEQYF; DNA: TGTGCCAGCAGCTTAGGTAGACAGTCCTTGGAGCAGTACTTC
D: .; J: TRBJ2-1; size: many; V: TRBV2; CDR3: CASLREIYNEQFF; DNA: TGTGCCAGCTTGCGGGAAATTTACAATGAGCAGTTCTTC
D: .; J: TRBJ1-1; size: many; V: TRBV11-1; CDR3: CASSFGTGPATEAFF; DNA: TGTGCCAGCAGCTTTGGCACAGGGCCGGCGACTGAAGCTTTCTTT
D: TRBD2; J: TRBJ2-7; size: many; V: TRBV28; CDR3: CASSLRLAGSYEQYF; DNA: TGTGCCAGCAGTTTGAGGTTAGCGGGGTCCTACGAGCAGTACTTC
D: .; J: TRBJ2-7; size: .; V: TRBV5-1; CDR3: CASSLGTRTYEQYF; DNA: TGCGCCAGCAGCCTCGGGACTCGCACCTACGAGCAGTACTTC
D: .; J: TRBJ2-5; size: .; V: TRBV9; CDR3: CASSVGGNQGETQYF; DNA: TGTGCCAGCAGCGTTGGGGGGAATCAAGGAGAGACCCAGTACTTC
D: .; J: TRBJ1-4; size: many; V: TRBV20-1; CDR3: CSARDRDSEKLFF; DNA: TGCAGTGCTAGAGACAGGGATAGTGAAAAACTGTTTTTT
D: .; J: TRBJ2-3; size: .; V: TRBV7-8; CDR3: CASSFSPTDTQYF; DNA: TGTGCCAGCAGCTTTAGCCCCACAGATACGCAGTATTTT
D: .; J: TRBJ2-5; size: few; V: TRBV30; CDR3: CAWTQSQLQETQYF; DNA: TGTGCCTGGACTCAAAGTCAGCTTCAAGAGACCCAGTACTTC
D: .; J: TRBJ1-1; size: many; V: TRBV6-2/TRBV6-3; CDR3: CASSFNINTEAFF; DNA: TGTGCCAGCAGTTTCAACATAAACACTGAAGCTTTCTTT
D: .; J: TRBJ1-1; size: .; V: TRBV10-3; CDR3: CAIARGLNTEAFF; DNA: TGTGCCATTGCGCGGGGGCTGAACACTGAAGCTTTCTTT
D: .; J: TRBJ1-5; size: .; V: TRBV19; CDR3: CASSWGAQTPSQPQHF; DNA: TGTGCCAGTAGTTGGGGGGCTCAGACCCCCTCTCAGCCCCAGCATTTT
D: .; J: TRBJ2-1; size: many; V: TRBV11-2; CDR3: CASSLMGSFYNEQFF; DNA: TGTGCCAGCAGCTTGATGGGGTCCTTCTACAATGAGCAGTTCTTC
D: .; J: TRBJ1-1; size: .; V: TRBV10-3; CDR3: CAISPLAGTEAFF; DNA: TGTGCCATCTCCCCCCTCGCAGGTACTGAAGCTTTCTTT
D: TRBD2; J: TRBJ2-5; size: few; V: TRBV28; CDR3: CASSLVAGGLETQYF; DNA: TGTGCCAGCAGTTTAGTAGCGGGAGGGTTGGAGACCCAGTACTTC
D: TRBD2; J: TRBJ2-1; size: many; V: TRBV2; CDR3: CASSVGTQTSGEQFF; DNA: TGTGCCAGCAGTGTTGGGACTCAGACTAGCGGGGAGCAGTTCTTC
D: TRBD1; J: TRBJ2-1; size: many; V: TRBV13; CDR3: CASSYTARDRWNNEQFF; DNA: TGTGCCAGCAGCTACACTGCCCGGGACAGGTGGAACAATGAGCAGTTCTTC